The clone carrying this T cell receptor (beta chain) appeared a few times. These data originate in a study of blood T cell repertoires in COVID-19. Generated by immunoSEQ multiplex PCR, the TCRdb table keeps only in-frame clones and is missing some. The table lists around 270,000 clones, around nine tenths of them singletons. The CDR3 contains 16 residues. V was clipped by 3 bases and J by 3 bases, with 14 bases between them. CDR1 is KGHSH, CDR2 LQKENI, per germline. The TCR was taken from a man between 40 and 49 years old who had recovered from COVID-19. The sample was peripheral blood. The genes are TRBV18 and TRBJ1-4, with D maybe TRBD1 (5 bases). The CDR3 sequence is CASSPRAPGANEKLFF. CDR3 coding DNA: TGTGCCAGCTCACCCAGAGCACCGGGGGCTAATGAAAAACTGTTTTTT.